The 31 T cell receptor beta chains reported below all come from one sample, sequenced in a study of T-cell memory formation after mild COVID-19. MiXCR was run by TCRdb on the 5' RACE reads, yielding one entry per CDR3 protein. The sample records about 350,000 distinct CDR3 sequences, 20% to 25% being singletons. Material for sequencing was PBMCs or a T cell subset sorted from them (not recorded which). Receptors originate from a man between 18 and 35 years old who had mild COVID-19 (a few samples of this study predate the infection). Cell type and time point are not known.

This clonotype was observed a few times. The J gene is TRBJ1-4, the V gene TRBV7-2; no clear D. Germline assignment: CDR1 SGHTA and CDR2 FQGNSA. CDR3 length equals 14 residues. Trimming removed 5 bases at V and 7 bases at J, with 14 bases between. CDR3 DNA: TGTGCCAGCAGCCCCCCAGGATATGGTGAAAAACTGTTTTTT. It encodes CASSPPGYGEKLFF.

V usage is TRBV7-3 and J usage is TRBJ2-5; 8 bases agree with TRBD2. J lost 5 bases, V lost 4 bases, and 6 bases had no gene match. The length of the CDR3 is 14 residues. Germline CDR1 SGHTA, CDR2 FQGTGA. The CDR3, as DNA: TGTGCCAGCAGCTCAGCGGGGGAGGGGGAGACCCAGTACTTC. It yields the protein CASSSAGEGETQYF.

In its sample, this clonotype was seen a few times. The genes are TRBV6-2 or TRBV6-3 and TRBJ1-6; 8 bases are shared with TRBD1. From germline, CDR1 is MNHEY and CDR2 SVGEGT. The CDR3 totals 14 residues. The junction had 6 bases not matched to a gene; V was cut back by 7 bases and J by 7 bases. Written as DNA, the CDR3 is TGTGCCAGCATCCAGGGGGCGCGCAATTCACCCCTCCACTTT. The encoded protein is CASIQGARNSPLHF.

This clonotype was observed a few times. In DNA, the CDR3 is TGTGCCAGCAGCTTAACGCAGGGCGGGTCAGATACGCAGTATTTT. This codes for CASSLTQGGSDTQYF. This chain connects TRBV7-3 to TRBJ2-3, with D perhaps given as TRBD1 or TRBD2 (5 bases each). Germline-derived CDR1 and CDR2 are SGHTA and FQGTGA. V was pared by 0 bases and J by 4 bases, with 11 bases between. CDR3 length equals 15 residues.

The chain combines TRBV29-1 with TRBJ1-3; the D is unclear. Germline-derived CDR1 and CDR2 are SQVTM and ANQGSEA. Trimming stripped 4 bases from V and 9 bases from J, with 13 bases between. The CDR3 runs to 12 residues. The CDR3 here is CSVAAPGGTIYF. The CDR3 DNA follows: TGCAGCGTTGCGGCCCCCGGCGGCACCATATATTTT.

V usage is TRBV2 and J usage is TRBJ2-1, with D unresolved. CDR3 length equals 13 residues. The V end lost 0 bases, the J end lost 7 bases, and 7 bases lay between the germline ends. Germline assignment: CDR1 SNHLY and CDR2 FYNNEI. The CDR3, as DNA: TGTGCCAGCAGTGAAGCTTTTGGGAATGAGCAGTTCTTC. This gives the protein CASSEAFGNEQFF. Full variable domain (rest looked up from reference TRBV2 and TRBJ2-1): EPEVTQTPSHQVTQMGQEVILRCVPISNHLYFYWYRQILGQKVEFLVSFYNNEISEKSEIFDDQFSVERPDGSNFTLKIRSTKLEDSAMYFCASSEAFGNEQFFGPGTRLTVL.

The rearrangement links TRBV5-1 to TRBJ2-7; the D call may be TRBD1 or TRBD2 (6 bases each). Trimming took 2 bases from V and 5 from J, leaving 11 bases between them. In germline, CDR1 is SGHRS, CDR2 YFSETQ. This CDR3 has 13 amino acids. CDR3 sequence: CASSFQGRNEQYF. DNA of the CDR3: TGCGCCAGCAGCTTTCAGGGGAGGAACGAGCAGTACTTC. Based on the CDR3 plus reference TRBV5-1 and TRBJ2-7, the full variable domain is KAGVTQTPRYLIKTRGQQVTLSCSPISGHRSVSWYQQTPGQGLQFLFEYFSETQRNKGNFPGRFSGRQFSNSRSEMNVSTLELGDSALYLCASSFQGRNEQYFGPGTRLTVT.

This clonotype was counted only a few times. The J gene is TRBJ2-2, the V gene TRBV5-6; D is perhaps TRBD1 (6 bases). V shed 0 bases and J shed 6 bases, with 9 bases lying between them. Germline loops: CDR1 SGHDT, CDR2 YYEEEE. The CDR3 contains 14 residues. CDR3 protein: CASSLEWTAGELFF. Here the CDR3 DNA reads TGTGCCAGCAGCTTGGAGTGGACAGCCGGGGAGCTGTTTTTT.

This clonotype was counted between two and nine times. The rearrangement links TRBV5-1 to TRBJ2-5; D is ambiguous. Germline V CDR1 and CDR2: SGHRS, YFSETQ. The CDR3 runs to 12 residues. V gave up 4 bases and J gave up 10 bases, with 14 bases separating them. DNA for the CDR3: TGCGCCAGCAGCCCCGGAAGGAGAGACCAGTACTTC. This encodes CASSPGRRDQYF.

In this sample, this clonotype turned up a few times. The chain has TRBV7-6 and TRBJ2-2; no reliable D call. This CDR3 is 12 amino acids long. Per germline, CDR1 SGHVS and CDR2 FNYEAQ. Trimming took 0 bases from V and 5 from J, leaving 1 base between them. CDR3 protein: CASSLATGELFF. DNA of the CDR3: TGTGCCAGCAGCTTAGCTACCGGGGAGCTGTTTTTT.

This clonotype occurred many times. This chain uses TRBV7-2 with TRBJ1-5, with 10 bases matching TRBD1. The germline CDR1 and CDR2 sequences are SGHTA and FQGNSA. Trimming cost V 7 bases and J 7 bases; bases outside gene matches: 10. The CDR3 runs 15 residues. CDR3 region: CASTLRTGGRQPQHF. The CDR3 DNA sequence: TGTGCCAGCACCCTCAGGACAGGGGGAAGGCAGCCCCAGCATTTT.

This clonotype came up a few times. Germline is not matched at one junction end, which may reflect a read error. The chain joins TRBV6-2 or TRBV6-3 to TRBJ2-5; unclear D gene. The CDR3 is made up of 11 amino acids. CDR1 MNHEY and CDR2 SVGEGT come from the germline V gene. Written as DNA, the CDR3 is TGTGCCAGCAGTTACCACGAGACCCAGTACTTC. Its protein is CASSYHETQYF.

V and J are TRBV18 and TRBJ2-7; D is perhaps TRBD1 or TRBD2 (5 bases each). The ends were cut back, 4 bases at V and 1 base at J, with 8 bases in the middle. This CDR3 region has 13 residues. Germline lookup yields CDR1 KGHSH and CDR2 LQKENI. This CDR3 reads CASSRGPSYEQYV. The CDR3 nucleotides read TGTGCCAGCTCACGGGGACCATCCTACGAGCAGTACGTC.

The gene calls are TRBV7-9 and TRBJ1-4; TRBD1 matches at 9 bases. CDR1 and CDR2 (germline): SEHNR, FQNEAQ (reference sequence). V dropped 5 bases and J dropped 0; count of bases not matched to a gene: 7. The length of the CDR3 is 17 residues. The CDR3 region has the DNA TGTGCCAGCAGCGACTCGGGACAGGGCCCAACTAATGAAAAACTGTTTTTT. Encoded protein: CASSDSGQGPTNEKLFF.

This rearrangement joins TRBV5-1 to TRBJ2-1, with D unresolved. V was clipped by 5 bases and J by 0 bases, with 9 bases between them. The CDR3 is made up of 14 amino acids. Germline V gene lookup returns CDR1 SGHRS and CDR2 YFSETQ. Here the CDR3 DNA reads TGCGCCAGCAGATCTGAGGTCTCCTACAATGAGCAGTTCTTC. It specifies CASRSEVSYNEQFF. Supplemented by reference TRBV5-1 and TRBJ2-1, the full variable domain reads KAGVTQTPRYLIKTRGQQVTLSCSPISGHRSVSWYQQTPGQGLQFLFEYFSETQRNKGNFPGRFSGRQFSNSRSEMNVSTLELGDSALYLCASRSEVSYNEQFFGPGTRLTVL.

V is TRBV4-2 and J is TRBJ1-4, with unresolved D. Germline V CDR1 and CDR2: LGHNA, YNFKEQ. The CDR3 runs 17 residues. Trimming took 4 bases from V and 6 from J, leaving 21 bases between them. Here the CDR3 DNA reads TGTGCCAGCAGCCGGTCCCAGGTAGCCTTGGGTGATGAAAAACTGTTTTTT. Translating gives CASSRSQVALGDEKLFF.

V is TRBV14 and J is TRBJ1-6; D unclear. Germline CDR1 SGHDN, CDR2 FVKESK. This CDR3 has 15 residues. Trimming pared 2 bases from V and 7 bases from J, leaving 12 bases between. The CDR3 DNA reads TGTGCCAGCAGCCAAAAACGGGGTTACAATTCACCCCTCCACTTT. Its translation: CASSQKRGYNSPLHF. Filled out from reference TRBV14 and TRBJ1-6, the complete variable domain reads EAGVTQFPSHSVIEKGQTVTLRCDPISGHDNLYWYRRVMGKEIKFLLHFVKESKQDESGMPNNRFLAERTGGTYSTLKVQPAELEDSGVYFCASSQKRGYNSPLHFGNGTRLTVT.

This chain connects TRBV10-3 to TRBJ2-7, with D possibly matching TRBD1 (5 bases). The length of the CDR3 is 14 residues. Germline values: CDR1 ENHRY, CDR2 SYGVKD. With 0 bases removed from V and 5 bases from J, the gap between germline ends came to 11 bases. CDR3: CAISESAGSHEQYV. The CDR3 DNA reads TGTGCCATCAGTGAGTCGGCAGGGTCCCACGAGCAGTACGTC.

This chain joins TRBV4-3 and TRBJ2-1; D might be TRBD2 (5 bases). V shed 1 base and J shed 8 bases, with 18 bases lying between them. CDR1 is LGHNA, CDR2 YSLEER, per germline. The CDR3 length is 16 residues. The CDR3 region is CASSQASATGSDEQFF. In nucleotides, the CDR3 is TGCGCCAGCAGCCAAGCGTCGGCGACTGGGAGTGATGAGCAGTTCTTC.

The chain links TRBV30 to TRBJ2-1; D perhaps matches TRBD1 (5 bases). The germline V gene encodes CDR1 GTSNPN and CDR2 SVGIG (reference sequence). CDR3 length: 14 residues. V lost 4 bases to trimming and J lost 4 bases, with 14 bases between them. CDR3 region: CAWISDSRYNEQFF. CDR3 sequence (DNA): TGTGCCTGGATCTCTGACAGTAGGTACAATGAGCAGTTCTTC.

This clonotype was observed a single time. J is TRBJ1-2 and V is TRBV29-1; D is uncertain. CDR3 length: 11 residues. From germline, CDR1 is SQVTM and CDR2 ANQGSEA. The germline V and J ends were trimmed by 7 bases and 8 bases, with 14 bases remaining between them. As DNA, the CDR3 is TGCAGCGCCCTGGGGAGCGAAGGCTACACCTTC. It specifies CSALGSEGYTF.

This sequence joins TRBV7-6 and TRBJ2-7; 8 bases fit TRBD2. Germline-derived CDR1 and CDR2 are SGHVS and FNYEAQ. This CDR3 has 15 amino acids. J was trimmed by 0 bases and V by 2 bases; bases with no gene match: 3. The CDR3 reads CASSLSSGYSYEQYF. The CDR3 DNA reads TGTGCCAGCAGCTTATCTAGCGGGTACTCCTACGAGCAGTACTTC.

A few counts support this clonotype. V and J are TRBV6-6 and TRBJ2-7; 9 bases are a match to TRBD1. In germline, CDR1 is MNHNY, CDR2 SVGAGI (reference sequence). This CDR3 comprises 13 residues. The trim removed 4 bases at V and 6 bases at J, leaving 4 bases unmatched. The DNA of the CDR3 is TGTGCCAGCAGTTTAACAGGGGGCCGCGAGCAGTACTTC. This encodes CASSLTGGREQYF.

The chain joins TRBV10-3 to TRBJ2-1, with D hard to call. Germline V CDR1 and CDR2: ENHRY, SYGVKD. Trimming pared 3 bases from V and 8 bases from J, leaving 5 bases between. CDR3 length equals 11 residues. The DNA of the CDR3 is TGTGCCATCAGTGAAGTCGATGAGCAGTTCTTC. As protein: CAISEVDEQFF.

The CDR3 region has the DNA TGCGCCAGCAGCCCCCAGGGAGGCTGGGATGAGCAGTTCTTC. Translation gives CASSPQGGWDEQFF. The chain combines TRBV4-1 with TRBJ2-1; D is possibly TRBD2 (6 bases). The CDR3 is 14 amino acids. V was pared by 4 bases and J by 8 bases, with 15 bases between. The germline CDR1 and CDR2 sequences are MGHRA and YSYEKL.

This clonotype showed up just once. This chain uses TRBV2 with TRBJ2-5; no clear D. Germline-derived CDR1 and CDR2 are SNHLY and FYNNEI. CDR3 size: 12 residues. V was pared by 6 bases and J by 5 bases, with 10 bases between. The CDR3 region has the DNA TGTGCCAGCAGAGACCAGAGGGAGACCCAGTACTTC. Translating it yields CASRDQRETQYF.

V and J are TRBV9 and TRBJ2-3, with a tentative D call TRBD2 (7 bases). Deletions cut 4 bases from V and 2 bases from J, with 14 bases between. Germline lookup yields CDR1 SGDLS and CDR2 YYNGEE. The length of the CDR3 is 15 residues. The CDR3 is CASSPTGGFTDTQYF. The DNA for the CDR3 is TGTGCCAGCAGCCCTACGGGGGGCTTCACAGATACGCAGTATTTT.

This clonotype was observed a handful of times. V and J are TRBV7-2 and TRBJ1-1, with 8 bases that match TRBD1. The germline CDR1 and CDR2 sequences are SGHTA and FQGNSA. The CDR3 has 13 residues. Trimming at V came to 6 bases and at J to 5 bases, leaving 5 bases not matched to a gene. The DNA of the CDR3 is TGTGCCAGCAGGCAGGGGGCCTGGACTGAAGCTTTCTTT. Translated: CASRQGAWTEAFF.

At least ten counts were recorded for this clonotype. V gene TRBV7-2 combines with J gene TRBJ1-5, with D perhaps TRBD1 (5 bases). V dropped 1 base and J dropped 7 bases, with 17 bases sitting between them. Germline V gene lookup returns CDR1 SGHTA and CDR2 FQGNSA. This CDR3 comprises 16 residues. The CDR3 sequence: CASSLGSRGSGQPQHF. As DNA, the CDR3 is TGTGCCAGCAGCTTAGGTTCGCGGGGCTCCGGCCAGCCCCAGCATTTT.

The sample holds a few counts of this clonotype. This rearrangement joins TRBV18 to TRBJ2-1, with TRBD1 matching 9 bases. J gave up 2 bases and V 3 bases, and 8 bases lay outside the gene matches. CDR3 length: 17 amino acids. In germline, CDR1 is KGHSH, CDR2 LQKENI. For the CDR3, the DNA is TGTGCCAGCTCACCCCGGGACAGGGTGGGGCCCTACAATGAGCAGTTCTTC. This gives the protein CASSPRDRVGPYNEQFF.

V gene TRBV28 combines with J gene TRBJ2-2, with TRBD2 as a possible D gene (6 bases). The germline V gene encodes CDR1 MDHEN and CDR2 SYDVKM. V was pared by 7 bases and J by 2 bases, with 11 bases between. This CDR3 comprises 14 residues. The CDR3 region is CASILGLNTGELFF. In nucleotides, the CDR3 is TGTGCCAGCATACTGGGACTTAACACCGGGGAGCTGTTTTTT.